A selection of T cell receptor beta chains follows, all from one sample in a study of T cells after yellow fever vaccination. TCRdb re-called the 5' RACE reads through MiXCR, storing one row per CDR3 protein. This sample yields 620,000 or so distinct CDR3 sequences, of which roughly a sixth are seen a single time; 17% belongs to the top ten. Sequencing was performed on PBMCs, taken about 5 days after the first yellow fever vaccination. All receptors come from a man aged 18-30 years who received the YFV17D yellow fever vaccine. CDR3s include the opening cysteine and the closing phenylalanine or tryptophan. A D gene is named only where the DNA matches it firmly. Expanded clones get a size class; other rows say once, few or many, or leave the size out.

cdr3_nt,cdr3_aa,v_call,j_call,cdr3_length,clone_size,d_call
TGCGCCAGCAGCTTGGAGCCAGGACACCAAGAGACCCAGTACTTC,CASSLEPGHQETQYF,TRBV5-1,TRBJ2-5,15,few,NA
TGTGCCACCCTACCGACAGGGGATACCACCGGGGAGCTGTTTTTT,CATLPTGDTTGELFF,TRBV6-1,TRBJ2-2,15,few,TRBD1
TGTGCCAGCAGCCGGGGACTAGCGGACTCCTTTGGGCAGTTCTTC,CASSRGLADSFGQFF,TRBV27,TRBJ2-1,15,few,TRBD2
TGCAGCGTTGAAGGGGACACAGATACGCAGTATTTT,CSVEGDTDTQYF,TRBV29-1,TRBJ2-3,12,NA,NA
TGTGCCAGCAGCGTAAATCAGGAGGCCTATGGCTACACCTTC,CASSVNQEAYGYTF,TRBV9,TRBJ1-2,14,NA,NA
TGTGCCAGCAGCTTGGGGTCGGAGAGCTCCTACGAGCAGTACTTC,CASSLGSESSYEQYF,TRBV5-4,TRBJ2-7,15,few,NA
TGTGCCAGCAGGCCGACAGGGGAGACCAATCAGCCCCAGCATTTT,CASRPTGETNQPQHF,TRBV4-2,TRBJ1-5,15,NA,TRBD1
TGTGCCAGCTCACCACCAGGGGTCACGTATTTT,CASSPPGVTYF,TRBV18,TRBJ2-3,11,NA,NA
TGTGCCAGCGTCCGGGGCTCCTATGGCTACACCTTC,CASVRGSYGYTF,TRBV28,TRBJ1-2,12,few,NA
TGTGCCAGCAGCGGGACCCCCACAGATACGCAGTATTTT,CASSGTPTDTQYF,TRBV5-4,TRBJ2-3,13,NA,NA
TGTGCCAGCAGCTTAGATCTAGCGGGTTATGAGCAGTTCTTC,CASSLDLAGYEQFF,TRBV7-9,TRBJ2-1,14,few,TRBD2
TGTGCCAGCAGTCCCGGGAAGGAGTATGGCTACACCTTC,CASSPGKEYGYTF,TRBV12-3/TRBV12-4,TRBJ1-2,13,NA,NA
TGTGCCAGCAGCCGAGGTGGGACAGAGAATGAAAAACTGTTTTTT,CASSRGGTENEKLFF,TRBV5-4,TRBJ1-4,15,NA,TRBD1
TGCGCCAGCAGCTTGGTTAGAGGGACGGATGGCTACACCTTC,CASSLVRGTDGYTF,TRBV5-1,TRBJ1-2,14,NA,NA
TGTGCCAGCAGCTTAGTAGGGAAAGGGCAGTCGTACGAGCAGTACTTC,CASSLVGKGQSYEQYF,TRBV7-2,TRBJ2-7,16,few,NA
TGCGCCAGCAGCCAAGGGAACGTGGGGCGCGTAACTGAAGCTTTCTTT,CASSQGNVGRVTEAFF,TRBV4-3,TRBJ1-1,16,NA,NA
TGTGCCAGCAGCTTAGGTCTAGCGGGGAGATACAATGAGCAGTTCTTC,CASSLGLAGRYNEQFF,TRBV7-9,TRBJ2-1,16,many,TRBD2
TGTGCCAGCAGCCAAGATCGGACGCTCTATGGCTACACCTTC,CASSQDRTLYGYTF,TRBV3-1,TRBJ1-2,14,NA,NA
TGCGCCAGCAGCCACCCCTGGCAGGGCGCCTATGGCTACACCTTC,CASSHPWQGAYGYTF,TRBV4-1,TRBJ1-2,15,NA,NA
TGCGCCAGCAGCTTGGCCAGGCGGGGTCCCCCGGGGACAGATACGCAGTATTTT,CASSLARRGPPGTDTQYF,TRBV5-1,TRBJ2-3,18,NA,NA
TGCAGCGTATTCCGGGGGGGCCTCCCAGATACGCAGTATTTT,CSVFRGGLPDTQYF,TRBV29-1,TRBJ2-3,14,few,TRBD2
TGCAGCGTTATGGGAGGGGGCTACGAGCAGTACTTC,CSVMGGGYEQYF,TRBV29-1,TRBJ2-7,12,few,NA
TGTGCCAGCAGCCCGGACGTCCTAGGGACCCAGTACTTC,CASSPDVLGTQYF,TRBV9,TRBJ2-5,13,few,NA
TGTGCCAGCACCCAGCCTATTCCGAACTATGGCTACACCTTC,CASTQPIPNYGYTF,TRBV5-6,TRBJ1-2,14,NA,NA
TGTGCCAGCAGCCAAGATAACGCCCCTAACTATGGCTACACCTTC,CASSQDNAPNYGYTF,TRBV4-2,TRBJ1-2,15,NA,NA
TGTGCCAGCAGCTTAGGGGTGGGGGATTCACCCCTCCACTTT,CASSLGVGDSPLHF,TRBV7-2,TRBJ1-6,14,NA,NA
TGCGCCAGCAGCTTAACCCCGGGAATCTTAACCGATGGCTACACCTTC,CASSLTPGILTDGYTF,TRBV5-1,TRBJ1-2,16,NA,NA
TGCAGTGCTAGCCCCGGTGAGGGCCCCTATCATTCCCAGCATTTT,CSASPGEGPYHSQHF,TRBV20-1,TRBJ1-5,15,many,NA
TGTGCTAGTGGTTGGATAGCGTATGAGGGGTACACAGATACGCAGTATTTT,CASGWIAYEGYTDTQYF,TRBV12-5,TRBJ2-3,17,few,NA
TGTGCCAGCAGTGAGTCGGGACTAGCGGGGGCAGATACGCAGTATTTT,CASSESGLAGADTQYF,TRBV6-4,TRBJ2-3,16,few,TRBD2
TGCGCCAGCAGCGCCCTCGGGACAGGGATGAACACTGAAGCTTTCTTT,CASSALGTGMNTEAFF,TRBV5-1,TRBJ1-1,16,NA,TRBD1
TGCAGCGTAAGGGTAGGGTGGATATCACCCCTCCACTTT,CSVRVGWISPLHF,TRBV29-1,TRBJ1-6,13,few,NA
TGTGCCAGCAGCCCCGGCGGGTATGATACGCAGTATTTT,CASSPGGYDTQYF,TRBV7-2,TRBJ2-3,13,NA,NA
TGTGCCAGCAGCCAAACGCAAGGGAACACTGAAGCTTTCTTT,CASSQTQGNTEAFF,TRBV14,TRBJ1-1,14,NA,NA
TGTGCCTATGACAGGGGTTACGAGCAGTACTTC,CAYDRGYEQYF,TRBV30,TRBJ2-7,11,few,TRBD1
TGCGCCAGCAGCCTGGGACTGCCGGGGGCACCCCTCCACTTT,CASSLGLPGAPLHF,TRBV5-1,TRBJ1-6,14,NA,NA
TGCGCCAGCAGCTCCTATCAGGGCCCGTATGGCTACACCTTC,CASSSYQGPYGYTF,TRBV4-3,TRBJ1-2,14,few,NA
TGTGCCAGCAGTTCCTCTAGCGGGCCCTACGAGCAGTACTTC,CASSSSSGPYEQYF,TRBV6-5,TRBJ2-7,14,NA,TRBD2
TGTGCCAGCAGCCACCCACAGGGAACCTACGAGCAGTACTTC,CASSHPQGTYEQYF,TRBV3-1,TRBJ2-7,14,few,NA
TGTGCCAGCAGTTTTAAGCGGGGGGCGGTAACAGATACGCAGTATTTT,CASSFKRGAVTDTQYF,TRBV7-2,TRBJ2-3,16,NA,TRBD2
TGCGCCAGTTCCAAAAAACAAGACCACCTTAGGACAGACACCGGGGAGCTGTTTTTT,CASSKKQDHLRTDTGELFF,TRBV5-1,TRBJ2-2,19,NA,NA
TGTGCCAGCAGCTTCGGGCCCCGGGGGGCCAACGTCCTGACTTTC,CASSFGPRGANVLTF,TRBV7-2,TRBJ2-6,15,NA,NA
TGTGCCAGCCTACTCACCGGGACAGGCGTGGGCCTCGGAAAACTGTTTTTT,CASLLTGTGVGLGKLFF,TRBV2,TRBJ1-4,17,few,TRBD1
TGCGCCAGCAGCCAATTTAGCGGGGGCCACGACATTGTGACCCAGTACTTC,CASSQFSGGHDIVTQYF,TRBV4-3,TRBJ2-5,17,NA,TRBD2
TGTGCCATCAGTGATCAGGGGAAGAACACTGAAGCTTTCTTT,CAISDQGKNTEAFF,TRBV10-3,TRBJ1-1,14,NA,NA
TGCGCCAGCAGACGGGGAGAAGATACGCAGTATTTT,CASRRGEDTQYF,TRBV5-1,TRBJ2-3,12,many,NA
TGCAGTGCTAGAGACGTAAACAATTCACCCCTCCACTTT,CSARDVNNSPLHF,TRBV20-1,TRBJ1-6,13,NA,NA
TGTGCCAGCAGTTACTCCGACGCCCACAATGAGCAGTTCTTC,CASSYSDAHNEQFF,TRBV6-5,TRBJ2-1,14,NA,NA
TGTACCTTCAGTTCTATAGAGGTATCAGGGGATTATATTCAGCCCCAGCATTTT,CTFSSIEVSGDYIQPQHF,TRBV2,TRBJ1-5,18,NA,NA
TGTGCCAGTAGTATACGGAGAGACACTGAAGCTTTCTTT,CASSIRRDTEAFF,TRBV19,TRBJ1-1,13,few,NA
TGTGCCAGCAGCGTCTCTGGGGGCCCCTATGGCTACACCTTC,CASSVSGGPYGYTF,TRBV9,TRBJ1-2,14,few,NA
TGTGCCAGCAGCTCAGGGGTCCAGCAGCCCCAGCATTTT,CASSSGVQQPQHF,TRBV5-6,TRBJ1-5,13,NA,NA
TGTGCCAGCAGTTACTTCAGAGCCTACGAGCAGTACTTC,CASSYFRAYEQYF,TRBV6-5,TRBJ2-7,13,few,NA
TGTGCCAGCAGTTACGGGGTTAGCGGGGTGATAGATACGCAGTATTTT,CASSYGVSGVIDTQYF,TRBV6-5,TRBJ2-3,16,few,TRBD2
TGTGCCACCAGCGGCAGCCGGGACAGGGGTCGTGGCTACACCTTC,CATSGSRDRGRGYTF,TRBV24-1,TRBJ1-2,15,NA,TRBD1
TGCAGCGTGATGGGACAGCTGGGGGCCTACGAGCAGTACTTC,CSVMGQLGAYEQYF,TRBV29-1,TRBJ2-7,14,many,TRBD1
TGTGCCAGCAGTCAGGGGGCTGAGCAGTTCTTC,CASSQGAEQFF,TRBV11-2,TRBJ2-1,11,NA,TRBD1
TGTGCCACCAGTTTGGGGGCGGGGGAGACCCAGTACTTC,CATSLGAGETQYF,TRBV24-1,TRBJ2-5,13,NA,NA
TGTGCCAGTAGTCCAACGACAGATTACTTCTATGGCTACACCTTC,CASSPTTDYFYGYTF,TRBV19,TRBJ1-2,15,few,NA
TGCAGTGCTAGACGGCTAGCGGGGGGGTTGTCGGGCGAAAACATTCAGTACTTC,CSARRLAGGLSGENIQYF,TRBV20-1,TRBJ2-4,18,NA,TRBD2